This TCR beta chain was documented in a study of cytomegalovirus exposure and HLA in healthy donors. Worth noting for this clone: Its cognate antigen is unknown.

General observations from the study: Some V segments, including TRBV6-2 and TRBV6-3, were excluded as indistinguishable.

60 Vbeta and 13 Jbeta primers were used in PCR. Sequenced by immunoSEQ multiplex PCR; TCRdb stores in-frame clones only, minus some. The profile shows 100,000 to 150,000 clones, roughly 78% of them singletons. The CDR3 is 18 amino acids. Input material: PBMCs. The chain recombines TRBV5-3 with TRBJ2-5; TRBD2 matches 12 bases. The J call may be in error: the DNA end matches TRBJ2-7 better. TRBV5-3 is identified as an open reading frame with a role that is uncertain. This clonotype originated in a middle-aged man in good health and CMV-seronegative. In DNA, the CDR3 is TGTGCCAGAAGCTGGCTAGCGGGAGGGCCGGCGACCCGATACGAGCAGTACTTC. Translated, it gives CARSWLAGGPATRYEQYF.